The 7 T cell receptor beta chains in this list originate from one sample, sequenced in a study of breast tumors, draining lymph nodes, adjacent tissues. Axillary draining lymph nodes of breast cancer patients supplied the node samples. MiXCR, run by TCRdb on the multiplex PCR reads, gives a single entry per CDR3 protein. The data show roughly 130,000 distinct CDR3 sequences, about 20% seen once. The sample was axillary lymph node tissue. The receptors were gathered from a female donor with breast cancer. Some clones in this sample may be carry-over from other donors' samples.

The chain links TRBV7-9 to TRBJ1-1, with D uncertain. The germline CDR1 and CDR2 sequences are SEHNR and FQNEAQ (reference sequence). Trimming shortened V by 6 bases and J by 1 base, and 15 bases separated the two germline ends. The CDR3 has 15 amino acids. This CDR3 reads CASRKGWRQNTEAFF. The CDR3 nucleotides read TGTGCCAGCAGGAAAGGGTGGAGACAGAACACTGAAGCTTTCTTT.

As regards this clonotype: This may come from a read error, since a much larger clone is one base off. V gene TRBV6-5 combines with J gene TRBJ2-2; 15 bases line up with TRBD2. There are 19 residues in the CDR3. With V trimmed by 5 bases and J by 4 bases, 11 bases remained unmatched. CDR1 and CDR2 from the germline V gene are MNHEY and SVGAGI. The CDR3 bases are TGTGCCAGCAGTCCCCCCGGGACTAGCGGGGGGCGGAGCACCGGGGAGCTGTTTTTT. This gives the protein CASSPPGTSGGRSTGELFF.

The sample holds many counts of this clonotype. The rearrangement joins TRBV7-9 to TRBJ2-5; D possibly corresponds to TRBD1 (5 bases). Trimming stripped 5 bases from V and 1 base from J, with 11 bases between. CDR1 is SEHNR, CDR2 FQNEAQ, per germline (reference sequence). The CDR3 extends over 14 amino acids. The CDR3, as DNA: TGTGCCAGCAGCCCCCCGGACATCCAAGAGACCCAGTACTTC. Protein product: CASSPPDIQETQYF.

This clonotype came up many times. J is TRBJ1-5 and V is TRBV7-8, with 10 nucleotides matching TRBD1. CDR1 and CDR2 from the germline V gene are SGHVS and FQNEAQ. The CDR3 is 15 amino acids. The trim removed 6 bases at V and 7 bases at J, leaving 9 bases unmatched. The CDR3 DNA reads TGTGCCAGCAGTTCGACAGGGGGCTTCGGACAGCCCCAGCATTTT. Amino acids: CASSSTGGFGQPQHF.

At least ten counts were recorded for this clonotype. The rearrangement links TRBV7-2 to TRBJ2-7; 7 nucleotides align to TRBD2. V lost 5 bases and J lost 1; bases outside the gene matches: 5. The germline gives CDR1 SGHTA, CDR2 FQGNSA. The CDR3 sequence is 14 residues long. For the CDR3, the DNA is TGTGCCAGCAGCAGAGCGGGACTATCCTACGAGCAGTACTTC. Translated: CASSRAGLSYEQYF.

This clonotype was picked up many times. The chain employs TRBV7-2 and TRBJ2-5; D may be TRBD1 (6 bases). This CDR3 is 15 amino acids long. Germline V CDR1 and CDR2: SGHTA, FQGNSA. The V end lost 5 bases, the J end lost 1 base, and 14 bases lay between the germline ends. The CDR3 sequence: CASSRATGTQETQYF. CDR3 sequence (DNA): TGTGCCAGCAGCCGAGCCACAGGGACCCAAGAGACCCAGTACTTC.

This clonotype was seen many times. The chain links TRBV5-1 to TRBJ2-1; perhaps TRBD2 as D (6 bases). Trimming cost V 0 bases and J 9 bases, with 7 bases left between them. The germline V gene has CDR1 SGHRS and CDR2 YFSETQ. The CDR3 contains 12 residues. CDR3 bases: TGCGCCAGCAGCTTGGGGGGAGGTGAGCAGTTCTTC. Translated: CASSLGGGEQFF.